Following are 23 T cell receptor beta chains from one sample sequenced in a study of shared clonotypes between healthy human individuals. Terminally differentiated effector memory CD45RA+ cells were excluded from the naive CD8 cells, which were CD45RO-negative and positively selected for CCR7. Produced via immunoSEQ multiplex PCR; TCRdb's table is partial and in-frame only. The sample lists over 2 million clones; approximately 95% were seen once. Sequencing was done on a sample of naive CD8+ T cells sorted from blood. These receptor sequences come from a man younger than 30 in good health.

Details on this clone: Other nucleotide sequences from this sample produce the same CDR3. The rearrangement uses TRBV4-3 and TRBJ2-1; the D gene is possibly TRBD2 (5 bases). Per germline, CDR1 LGHNA and CDR2 YSLEER. The CDR3 is 15 residues long. Trimming took 0 bases from V and 4 from J, leaving 10 bases between them. The CDR3 DNA follows: TGCGCCAGCAGCCAAGATCCCCGGGGATACAATGAGCAGTTCTTC. It specifies CASSQDPRGYNEQFF.

The chain joins TRBV6-1 to TRBJ1-4, with 9 bases that match TRBD1. V trimming: 9 bases; J trimming: 8 bases; junction bases outside the gene matches: 13. Germline CDR1 is MNHNS and CDR2 is SASEGT. The CDR3 runs to 15 residues. The CDR3 DNA is TGTGCCAGTAGGACAGGGGATGTGAGTGGGGAAAAACTGTTTTTT. This sequence encodes CASRTGDVSGEKLFF.

This chain joins TRBV4-2 and TRBJ1-1; TRBD1 matches 8 bases. CDR1 is LGHNA and CDR2 is YNFKEQ in the germline V gene. The CDR3 is made up of 14 amino acids. V was pared by 3 bases and J by 1 base, with 1 base of the junction left unmatched. Written as DNA, the CDR3 is TGTGCCAGCAGCCAGACAGGGGCGAACACTGAAGCTTTCTTT. It is translated as CASSQTGANTEAFF.

This clone was observed once. CDR3 residues: CASSHRGRTEAFF. The CDR3 DNA reads as TGTGCCAGCAGTCACAGGGGTAGAACTGAAGCTTTCTTT. The gene calls are TRBV6-5 and TRBJ1-1; TRBD1 matches at 7 bases. Germline-derived CDR1 and CDR2 are MNHEY and SVGAGI. CDR3 length: 13 amino acids. V was pared by 5 bases and J by 5 bases, with 5 bases of the junction left unmatched.

The rearrangement uses TRBV27 and TRBJ1-1, with D unclear. Germline-derived CDR1 and CDR2 are MNHEY and SMNVEV (reference sequence). The V end was cut by 6 bases, the J end by 1 base, with 15 bases between. The CDR3 has 15 amino acids. The CDR3 nucleotides read TGTGCCAGCAGCGATCTGGACGGTTCGAACACTGAAGCTTTCTTT. Translated, it gives CASSDLDGSNTEAFF.

This chain connects TRBV19 to TRBJ2-2; D gene uncertain. Germline V CDR1 and CDR2: LNHDA, SQIVND (reference sequence). The V end lost 5 bases, the J end lost 7 bases, and 11 bases lay between the germline ends. CDR3 size: 13 residues. The CDR3 DNA is TGTGCCAGTAGTCCCATAGGGCGCGGGGAGCTGTTTTTT. Translated: CASSPIGRGELFF.

J is TRBJ1-3 and V is TRBV30; a possible D gene is TRBD1 (6 bases). This CDR3 contains 15 residues. Deletions cut 2 bases from V and 0 bases from J, with 11 bases between. Per germline, CDR1 GTSNPN and CDR2 SVGIG (reference sequence). The CDR3 region has the DNA TGTGCCTGGAGTAAGGACAGTTGCTCTGGAAACACCATATATTTT. Its translation is CAWSKDSCSGNTIYF. Full variable domain (rest looked up from reference TRBV30 and TRBJ1-3): SQTIHQWPATLVQPVGSPLSLECTVEGTSNPNLYWYRQAAGRGLQLLFYSVGIGQISSEVPQNLSASRPQDRQFILSSKKLLLSDSGFYLCAWSKDSCSGNTIYFGEGSWLTVV.

V and J are TRBV28 and TRBJ1-6; 7 bases match TRBD1. Germline values: CDR1 MDHEN, CDR2 SYDVKM. Trimming removed 5 bases from V and 7 bases from J; junction bases left unmatched: 5. The CDR3 contains 14 residues. CDR3 in amino acids: CASSPTGTNSPLHF. The CDR3 coding sequence is TGTGCCAGCAGTCCGACAGGGACAAATTCACCCCTCCACTTT.

The chain joins TRBV7-6 to TRBJ2-1; D might be TRBD2 (5 bases). From germline, CDR1 is SGHVS and CDR2 FNYEAQ. Trimming took 0 bases from V and 1 from J, leaving 7 bases between them. CDR3 length: 15 residues. CDR3 nucleotide sequence: TGTGCCAGCAGCTTAGCGGGAGTGTCCTACAATGAGCAGTTCTTC. Its protein product is CASSLAGVSYNEQFF.

The chain joins TRBV11-2 to TRBJ2-7, with D perhaps matching TRBD1 (5 bases). CDR1 and CDR2 (germline): SGHAT, FQNNGV. V lost 2 bases and J 6 bases, leaving 17 bases between the germline ends. The CDR3 covers 15 residues. CDR3 sequence (DNA): TGTGCCAGCAGCTTAAGAACGTTATTCACAGGCGAGCAGTACTTC. Translating gives CASSLRTLFTGEQYF.

The gene calls are TRBV9 and TRBJ2-3; D possibly uses TRBD1 or TRBD2 (6 bases each). This CDR3 comprises 17 residues. V was shortened by 0 bases and J by 2 bases, with 16 bases between the two germline ends. Germline CDR1 SGDLS, CDR2 YYNGEE. The CDR3 region is CASSVETGAPFTDTQYF. The CDR3, as DNA: TGTGCCAGCAGCGTAGAGACGGGGGCTCCCTTCACAGATACGCAGTATTTT. The full variable domain, in which reference TRBV9 and TRBJ2-3 provide the parts outside the CDR3, is DSGVTQTPKHLITATGQRVTLRCSPRSGDLSVYWYQQSLDQGLQFLIQYYNGEERAKGNILERFSAQQFPDLHSELNLSSLELGDSALYFCASSVETGAPFTDTQYFGPGTRLTVL.

This clone was recorded only once. J is TRBJ2-1 and V is TRBV7-2; the D is unclear. The CDR3 sequence is 12 residues long. CDR1 is SGHTA and CDR2 is FQGNSA in the germline V gene. Trimming pared 5 bases from V and 9 bases from J, leaving 11 bases between. DNA for the CDR3: TGTGCCAGCAGCCCCTCCGCCCCTGAGCAGTTCTTC. Its translation: CASSPSAPEQFF.

The CDR3 DNA reads as TGCGCCAGCAGCTTGGGTAGCGGGGGCGAGACCCAGTACTTC. Translation: CASSLGSGGETQYF. The chain is built from TRBV5-1 and TRBJ2-5, with 9 positions matching TRBD2. CDR3 length: 14 residues. From germline, CDR1 is SGHRS and CDR2 YFSETQ. V was pared by 0 bases and J by 5 bases, with 2 bases of the junction left unmatched.

This chain uses TRBV9 with TRBJ1-3; D remains unclear. The germline V and J ends were trimmed by 0 bases and 0 bases, with 7 bases remaining between them. The CDR3 is made up of 15 amino acids. Germline CDR1 reads SGDLS; CDR2 reads YYNGEE. The CDR3 protein is CASSVGETSGNTIYF. CDR3 coding DNA: TGTGCCAGCAGCGTAGGAGAAACCTCTGGAAACACCATATATTTT.

The chain is built from TRBV10-3 and TRBJ2-7; tentatively, D is TRBD1 (5 bases). The CDR3 runs to 14 residues. CDR1 is ENHRY and CDR2 is SYGVKD in the germline V gene. Between the trimmed V and J ends, which lost 0 bases and 2 bases, there was a span of 8 bases. The CDR3: CAISESDSPYEQYF. The DNA of the CDR3 is TGTGCCATCAGTGAGTCCGACAGTCCCTACGAGCAGTACTTC.

The chain uses TRBV2 and TRBJ2-1; 14 bases line up with TRBD2. CDR3 length equals 16 residues. Germline CDR1 SNHLY, CDR2 FYNNEI. V shed 7 bases and J 12 bases; nucleotides not matched to a gene: 14. The CDR3 sequence: CASKLGGTSGSFGQFF. Written as DNA, the CDR3 is TGTGCCAGCAAACTGGGAGGGACTAGCGGGAGTTTTGGGCAGTTCTTC.

The chain recombines TRBV30 with TRBJ1-2; 10 nucleotides agree with TRBD1. J was trimmed by 6 bases and V by 4 bases; bases with no gene match: 5. This CDR3 has 13 residues. Per germline, CDR1 GTSNPN and CDR2 SVGIG (reference sequence). The CDR3 DNA sequence: TGTGCCTGGACTGACAGGGGGCTGGATGGCTACACCTTC. Its translation: CAWTDRGLDGYTF.

This clone is a singleton in its sample. Other DNA sequences in the sample encode the same CDR3. The chain employs TRBV5-1 and TRBJ2-7; tentatively, D is TRBD2 (6 bases). The CDR3 has 14 amino acids. Germline V CDR1 and CDR2: SGHRS, YFSETQ. The germline V and J ends were trimmed by 0 bases and 0 bases, with 7 bases remaining between them. The CDR3 DNA follows: TGCGCCAGCAGCTTGGCGGGACTCTCCTACGAGCAGTACTTC. This encodes CASSLAGLSYEQYF.

This rearrangement joins TRBV27 to TRBJ2-3; 7 positions match TRBD2. Germline CDR1 reads MNHEY; CDR2 reads SMNVEV (reference sequence). V gave up 8 bases and J gave up 2 bases; unmatched junction bases: 10. The length of the CDR3 is 15 residues. CDR3 residues: CASSGGVGATDTQYF. In DNA, the CDR3 is TGTGCCAGCTCTGGGGGGGTTGGGGCCACAGATACGCAGTATTTT.

This sequence joins TRBV7-9 and TRBJ2-7; 7 bases align to TRBD1. Trimming took 7 bases from V and 0 from J; bases not matched to a gene: 15. From germline, CDR1 is SEHNR and CDR2 FQNEAQ (reference sequence). The CDR3 is made up of 17 amino acids. In DNA, the CDR3 is TGTGCCAGCACCTTCCCCGCCGGGACAGTCGGCTCCTACGAGCAGTACTTC. Protein sequence: CASTFPAGTVGSYEQYF.

This clone has only one observation. The chain joins TRBV29-1 to TRBJ2-3; the match to TRBD2 covers 11 bases. This CDR3 region has 15 residues. Trimming at V came to 7 bases and at J to 0 bases, leaving 6 bases not matched to a gene. The germline V gene has CDR1 SQVTM and CDR2 ANQGSEA. CDR3 residues: CSAVTSGKSTDTQYF. CDR3 nucleotides: TGCAGCGCCGTGACTAGCGGGAAAAGCACAGATACGCAGTATTTT.

This rearrangement joins TRBV27 to TRBJ2-7; 9 bases match TRBD2. The junction had 10 bases not matched to a gene; V was cut back by 5 bases and J by 2 bases. This CDR3 comprises 16 residues. The germline CDR1 and CDR2 sequences are MNHEY and SMNVEV (reference sequence). CDR3 sequence (DNA): TGTGCCAGCAGTCCCATTAGGGTAGCGGGAGCCTACGAGCAGTACTTC. It codes for CASSPIRVAGAYEQYF.

This chain uses TRBV14 with TRBJ2-7; D possibly uses TRBD1 or TRBD2 (5 bases each). The CDR3 length is 15 residues. Trimming removed 4 bases from V and 3 bases from J, with 16 bases in between. Germline values: CDR1 SGHDN, CDR2 FVKESK. In DNA, the CDR3 is TGTGCCAGCAGCCCCCCGGGCAGGGAGAGCTACGAGCAGTACTTC. It yields the protein CASSPPGRESYEQYF.